This T cell receptor (beta chain) was recorded in a study of breast tumors, draining lymph nodes, adjacent tissues. Unmatched junction bases numbered 6, after V lost 4 bases and J lost 2 bases. Per germline, CDR1 LGHNA and CDR2 YNFKEQ. CDR3 length: 16 amino acids. This clonotype was seen repeatedly, ten times or more. Axillary draining lymph nodes of breast cancer patients supplied the node samples. TCRdb independently ran MiXCR on the multiplex PCR reads; one entry per CDR3 protein. In the table there are around 100,000 distinct CDR3 sequences, approximately 22% of which are singletons. The source of this sequence is a female donor with breast cancer. Some clones in this sample may be carry-over from other donors' samples. The chain couples TRBV4-2 to TRBJ1-4; TRBD1 matches at 8 bases. Sequenced: axillary lymph node tissue. The CDR3 sequence: CASSRDHRGTNEKLFF. The CDR3 DNA reads TGTGCCAGCAGCCGCGATCACAGGGGGACTAATGAAAAACTGTTTTTT.